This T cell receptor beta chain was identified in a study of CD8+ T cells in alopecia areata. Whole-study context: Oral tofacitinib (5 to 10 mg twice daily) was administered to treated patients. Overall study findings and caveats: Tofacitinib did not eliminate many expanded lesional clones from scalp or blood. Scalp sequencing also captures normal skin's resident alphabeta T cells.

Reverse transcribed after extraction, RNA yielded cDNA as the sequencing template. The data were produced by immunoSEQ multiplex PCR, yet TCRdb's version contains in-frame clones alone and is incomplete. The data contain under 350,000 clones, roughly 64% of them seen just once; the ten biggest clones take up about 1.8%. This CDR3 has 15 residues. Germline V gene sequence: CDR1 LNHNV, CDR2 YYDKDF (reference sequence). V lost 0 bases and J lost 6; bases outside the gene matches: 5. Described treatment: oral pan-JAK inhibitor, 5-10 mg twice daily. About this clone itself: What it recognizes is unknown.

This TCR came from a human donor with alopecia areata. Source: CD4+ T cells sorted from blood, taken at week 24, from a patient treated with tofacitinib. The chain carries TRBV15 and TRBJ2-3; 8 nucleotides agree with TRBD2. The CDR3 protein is CATSRELAVGDTQYF. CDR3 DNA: TGTGCCACCAGCAGAGAACTAGCGGTGGGGGATACGCAGTATTTT.